This T cell receptor (beta chain) was retrieved from a study of blood T cell repertoires in COVID-19. Whole-study context: In each case, the material was cDNA or gDNA derived from T cells, B-cell-depleted T cells, or PBMCs.

Per the original data handling: Quantification of nucleated cells was approximated via reference gene primer amplification. The protocol was immunoSEQ multiplex PCR, while the TCRdb copy is restricted to in-frame clones and leaves out a portion. V, J and clone size were drawn from that table, and D and trimming were deduced from the DNA. The sample lists about 100,000 clones, approximately 84% occurring once. Sequenced: peripheral blood. The TCR was taken from a woman aged 55-75 years with acute or convalescent COVID-19.

CDR3 residues: CASRIDTGGDSPLHF. CDR3 bases: TGTGCCTCCCGGATTGATACAGGGGGCGATTCACCCCTCCACTTT. The chain carries TRBV7-6 and TRBJ1-6, with 9 bases that match TRBD1. The CDR3 covers 15 residues. Trimming cost V 11 bases and J 8 bases; bases outside gene matches: 13. The germline gives CDR1 SGHVS, CDR2 FNYEAQ.